The subject of this entry is one TCR beta chain. This entry belongs to a study of control samples from healthy donors and cancer patients. TCRdb keeps only in-frame clones here, not all; method: immunoSEQ multiplex PCR. The table has around 230,000 clones, just under 95% seen once. This CDR3 comprises 17 residues. Germline CDR1 and CDR2: LGHNA and YSLEER. Trimming removed 3 bases from V and 9 bases from J; junction bases left unmatched: 8. Material for sequencing was blood. The chain recombines TRBV4-3 with TRBJ2-1; 16 positions match TRBD2. The TCR was taken from a middle-aged man in good health. CDR3 amino acids: CASSQLPGLAGGVEQFF. DNA for the CDR3: TGCGCCAGCAGCCAGTTGCCGGGACTAGCGGGGGGGGTTGAGCAGTTCTTC.